A selection of T cell receptor beta chains follows, all from one sample in a study of identical twins. TCRdb analysed the 5' RACE reads with MiXCR anew, one entry per CDR3 protein. In the table there are 1.5 million or so distinct CDR3 sequences, roughly 35% of which are singletons. Sequenced sample: cord blood. The source of these receptors is a newborn girl in good health. Each CDR3 is given with its conserved first and last residue. The order of the fields is J gene, V gene, D gene, clone size, CDR3 DNA, CDR3 protein. A D gene is named only where the DNA matches it firmly. Some rows mark clone size as missing; the rest say once, few, many or name a class of expanded clone.

J: TRBJ2-1
V: TRBV11-2
D: -
size: -
DNA: TGTGCCAGCAGCTCAATAACGGGAGTCTACAATGAGCAGTTCTTC
CDR3: CASSSITGVYNEQFF

J: TRBJ2-5
V: TRBV24-1
D: TRBD2
size: -
DNA: TGTGCCACCAGTGATTCGAGGACTAGCGTCTATGAGCAGTACTTC
CDR3: CATSDSRTSVYEQYF

J: TRBJ2-3
V: TRBV29-1
D: -
size: few
DNA: TGCAGCGTTGAAGACCAGGGGCCAGATACGCAGTATTTT
CDR3: CSVEDQGPDTQYF

J: TRBJ2-3
V: TRBV11-2
D: -
size: few
DNA: TGTGCCAGCAGCCCCATCGCGTGGGATACGCAGTATTTT
CDR3: CASSPIAWDTQYF

J: TRBJ2-1
V: TRBV5-5
D: -
size: few
DNA: TGTGCCAGCAGCTTGGAGGGACCGACCGTCAAGGAGTTCTTC
CDR3: CASSLEGPTVKEFF

J: TRBJ2-3
V: TRBV9
D: TRBD2
size: -
DNA: TGTGCCAGCAGCGTAGAACTAACGGGAGGGTCAGATACGCAGTATTTT
CDR3: CASSVELTGGSDTQYF

J: TRBJ1-3
V: TRBV3-1
D: -
size: -
DNA: TGTGCCAGCAGCCAAGCCTTCTCTGGAAACACCATATATTTT
CDR3: CASSQAFSGNTIYF

J: TRBJ1-1
V: TRBV9
D: -
size: -
DNA: TGTGCCAGCAGCGTAGAAAGACACACTGAAGCTTTCTTT
CDR3: CASSVERHTEAFF

J: TRBJ2-1
V: TRBV27
D: -
size: few
DNA: TGTGCCAGCAGTTTAAACCCCGCTCAAGCAGGGGCCTCCTACAATGAGCAGTTCTTC
CDR3: CASSLNPAQAGASYNEQFF

J: TRBJ2-1
V: TRBV5-1
D: -
size: few
DNA: TGCGCCAGCAGCACTAGGGACTGGACGAGCTCCTACAATGAGCAGTTCTTC
CDR3: CASSTRDWTSSYNEQFF

J: TRBJ2-1
V: TRBV5-1
D: TRBD2
size: -
DNA: TGCGCCAGCAGCTTATCAGTGACTAGCGGGGGGAAAGACAATGAGCAGTTCTTC
CDR3: CASSLSVTSGGKDNEQFF

J: TRBJ2-3
V: TRBV10-2
D: -
size: -
DNA: TGCGCCAGCAGTTTTCCAGATGGGTACACAGATACGCAGTATTTT
CDR3: CASSFPDGYTDTQYF

J: TRBJ2-3
V: TRBV20-1
D: -
size: few
DNA: TGCAGTGCTAGCAGGCTAGCGAGAGATACGCAGTATTTT
CDR3: CSASRLARDTQYF

J: TRBJ2-1
V: TRBV10-3
D: TRBD2
size: -
DNA: TGTGCCATCGGGACTAGCGGGAGGGGTAATGAGCAGTTCTTC
CDR3: CAIGTSGRGNEQFF

J: TRBJ1-6
V: TRBV28
D: TRBD1
size: many
DNA: TGTGCCAGCGGGACAGGCAATTCACCCCTCCACTTT
CDR3: CASGTGNSPLHF

J: TRBJ2-7
V: TRBV4-1
D: TRBD2
size: -
DNA: TGCGCCAGCAGCCAACCCTTCGGGAGGAACGAGCAGTACTTC
CDR3: CASSQPFGRNEQYF

J: TRBJ1-1
V: TRBV20-1
D: TRBD1
size: few
DNA: TGCAGTGCTAGTCCCATCGACAGGGGAGCTTTCTTT
CDR3: CSASPIDRGAFF

J: TRBJ1-2
V: TRBV6-5
D: -
size: -
DNA: TGTGCCAGCAGTCCCCTACAGGTTGACTATGGCTACACCTTC
CDR3: CASSPLQVDYGYTF

J: TRBJ2-1
V: TRBV6-6
D: -
size: few
DNA: TGTGCCAGCAGTTACAACGTTTGGGACTGGCAGTTCTTC
CDR3: CASSYNVWDWQFF

J: TRBJ1-2
V: TRBV29-1
D: -
size: many
DNA: TGCAGCGTTGAAGACGAAAGGACGGGAAACTATGGCTACACCTTC
CDR3: CSVEDERTGNYGYTF

J: TRBJ2-5
V: TRBV18
D: -
size: few
DNA: TGTGCCAGCTCACCACGGCTCGCGAACCAAGAGACCCAGTACTTC
CDR3: CASSPRLANQETQYF

J: TRBJ2-5
V: TRBV6-6
D: TRBD1
size: many
DNA: TGTGCCAGCAGTTACTCGGGACAGGGTCGGGAGACCCAGTACTTC
CDR3: CASSYSGQGRETQYF

J: TRBJ2-7
V: TRBV3-1
D: -
size: once
DNA: TGTGCCAGCAACCAAGATGGCCCCACGGGACCCGTTTCCTACGAGCAGTACTTC
CDR3: CASNQDGPTGPVSYEQYF

J: TRBJ1-2
V: TRBV6-1
D: -
size: few
DNA: TGTGCCAGCAGTGAACCCACTCCTTGGGGTATGGGCTACACCTTC
CDR3: CASSEPTPWGMGYTF

J: TRBJ2-5
V: TRBV12-3/TRBV12-4
D: TRBD1
size: many
DNA: TGTGCCAGCGGAGACAGGGGTGCGTACCAAGAGACCCAGTACTTC
CDR3: CASGDRGAYQETQYF

J: TRBJ1-1
V: TRBV14
D: -
size: -
DNA: TGTGCCAGCAGCCAAGATCCGTGGAACACTGAAGCTTTCTTT
CDR3: CASSQDPWNTEAFF

J: TRBJ2-7
V: TRBV2
D: TRBD1
size: -
DNA: TGTGCCAGCAGCGATAACAGGGGGCTCTACGAGCAGTACTTC
CDR3: CASSDNRGLYEQYF

J: TRBJ2-5
V: TRBV5-1
D: -
size: many
DNA: TGCGCCAGCAGCAACGGGGAAGAGACCCAGTACTTC
CDR3: CASSNGEETQYF

J: TRBJ1-6
V: TRBV20-1
D: TRBD1
size: -
DNA: TGCAGTGCTACCTACAGGGGGTGGGATTCACCCCTCCACTTT
CDR3: CSATYRGWDSPLHF

J: TRBJ2-7
V: TRBV11-2
D: -
size: -
DNA: TGTGCCAGCAGCTTAGAGCTGGACTTGATGGTTTACGAGCAGTACTTC
CDR3: CASSLELDLMVYEQYF

J: TRBJ2-7
V: TRBV11-1
D: -
size: few
DNA: TGTGCCAGCAGCGCTTGGGGATCTGTGTCCTACGAGCAGTACTTC
CDR3: CASSAWGSVSYEQYF

J: TRBJ2-3
V: TRBV11-2
D: -
size: -
DNA: TGTGCCAGCAGCTTAAACTCCGACCGAGGGGGCACAGATACGCAGTATTTT
CDR3: CASSLNSDRGGTDTQYF

J: TRBJ2-3
V: TRBV5-1
D: -
size: -
DNA: TGCGCCAGCAGCTTTAGTAGCGGCCAACCTAGCACAGATACGCAGTATTTT
CDR3: CASSFSSGQPSTDTQYF

J: TRBJ2-5
V: TRBV20-1
D: TRBD1
size: few
DNA: TGCAGTGCTCTATACACAGGGGGCGAGACCCAGTACTTC
CDR3: CSALYTGGETQYF

J: TRBJ1-2
V: TRBV5-1
D: TRBD1
size: few
DNA: TGCGCCAGCAGCGAGGGGACAGGGGAAACCTATGGCTACACCTTC
CDR3: CASSEGTGETYGYTF

J: TRBJ1-6
V: TRBV7-9
D: TRBD1
size: -
DNA: TGTGCCAGCAGCCCTGAACAGGGGAGTAATTCACCCCTCCACTTT
CDR3: CASSPEQGSNSPLHF

J: TRBJ1-1
V: TRBV7-9
D: -
size: few
DNA: TGTGCCAGCAGCCAATACTTTAACACTGAAGCTTTCTTT
CDR3: CASSQYFNTEAFF

J: TRBJ2-1
V: TRBV7-2
D: TRBD2
size: few
DNA: TGTGCCAGCAGCTTAGCGTACGGACTAGCGGGAGTAGAGAACAATGAGCAGTTCTTC
CDR3: CASSLAYGLAGVENNEQFF

J: TRBJ1-2
V: TRBV3-1
D: -
size: many
DNA: TGTGCCAGCAGCCAAGCTCGGCTGTCAAGAGGCTACACCTTC
CDR3: CASSQARLSRGYTF

J: TRBJ2-7
V: TRBV28
D: TRBD2
size: few
DNA: TGTGCCAGCAGGGTAGCGGGGGCAAGCCCTTACGAGCAGTACTTC
CDR3: CASRVAGASPYEQYF

J: TRBJ2-1
V: TRBV7-9
D: -
size: -
DNA: TGTGCCAGCAATCCCGATGGGGCCCTTTACAATGAGCAGTTCTTC
CDR3: CASNPDGALYNEQFF

J: TRBJ2-6
V: TRBV9
D: -
size: few
DNA: TGTGCCAGCACCCATGTATCCGCTGGGGCCAACGTCCTGACTTTC
CDR3: CASTHVSAGANVLTF

J: TRBJ2-3
V: TRBV2
D: -
size: few
DNA: TGTGCCAGCAGTGATGACAGAAGCACAGATACGCAGTATTTT
CDR3: CASSDDRSTDTQYF

J: TRBJ1-1
V: TRBV27
D: -
size: few
DNA: TGTGCCAGCAGTTCCCTGCGGGGGACCACTGAAGCTTTCTTT
CDR3: CASSSLRGTTEAFF

J: TRBJ1-2
V: TRBV20-1
D: -
size: few
DNA: TGCAGTGCCGCCGCGACTTGGACTGAGGTCTATGGCTACACCTTC
CDR3: CSAAATWTEVYGYTF

J: TRBJ2-1
V: TRBV11-1
D: TRBD1
size: few
DNA: TGTGCCAGCAGCTTAGGACAGGGAGAATACAATGAGCAGTTCTTC
CDR3: CASSLGQGEYNEQFF

J: TRBJ2-3
V: TRBV27
D: -
size: few
DNA: TGTGCCGGCAGGCCCGGGACCGCTACAGATACGCAGTATTTT
CDR3: CAGRPGTATDTQYF